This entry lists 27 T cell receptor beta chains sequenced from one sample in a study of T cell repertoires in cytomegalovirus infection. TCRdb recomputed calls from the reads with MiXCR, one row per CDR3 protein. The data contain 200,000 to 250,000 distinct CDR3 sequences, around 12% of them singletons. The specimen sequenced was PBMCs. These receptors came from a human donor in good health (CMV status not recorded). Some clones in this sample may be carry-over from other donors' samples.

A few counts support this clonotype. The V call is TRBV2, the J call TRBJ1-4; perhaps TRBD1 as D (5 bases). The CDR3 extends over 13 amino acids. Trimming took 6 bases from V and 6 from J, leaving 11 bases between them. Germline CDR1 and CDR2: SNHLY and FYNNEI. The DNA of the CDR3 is TGTGCCAGCAGCCCCGGACAATATGAAAAACTGTTTTTT. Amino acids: CASSPGQYEKLFF.

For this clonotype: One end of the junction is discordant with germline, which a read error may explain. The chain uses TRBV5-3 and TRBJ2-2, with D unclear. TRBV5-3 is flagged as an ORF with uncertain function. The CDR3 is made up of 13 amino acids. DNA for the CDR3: TGTGCCAGCAGCTTGGGTCCCTTAGGGGAGCTGTTTTTT. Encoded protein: CASSLGPLGELFF.

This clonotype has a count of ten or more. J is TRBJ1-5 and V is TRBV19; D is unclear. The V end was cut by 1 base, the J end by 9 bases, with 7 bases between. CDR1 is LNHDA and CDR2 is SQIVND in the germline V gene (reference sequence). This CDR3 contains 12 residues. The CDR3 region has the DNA TGTGCCAGTAGTATAGGAAATAGGCCCCAGCATTTT. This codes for CASSIGNRPQHF.

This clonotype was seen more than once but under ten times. The CDR3 protein is CASSSPPGGYNEQFF. CDR3 nucleotides: TGTGCCAGCAGCTCCCCTCCAGGGGGCTACAATGAGCAGTTCTTC. The chain carries TRBV5-4 and TRBJ2-1, with 7 bases fitting TRBD1. This CDR3 comprises 15 residues. CDR1 SGHNT and CDR2 YYREEE come from the germline V gene (reference sequence). The ends lost 3 bases at V and 3 bases at J; junction bases unmatched: 6.

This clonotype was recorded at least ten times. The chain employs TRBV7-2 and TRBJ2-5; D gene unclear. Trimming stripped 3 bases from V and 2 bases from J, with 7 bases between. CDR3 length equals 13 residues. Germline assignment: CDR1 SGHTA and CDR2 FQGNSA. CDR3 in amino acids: CASSFPGQETQYF. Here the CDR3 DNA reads TGTGCCAGCAGCTTCCCCGGACAAGAGACCCAGTACTTC. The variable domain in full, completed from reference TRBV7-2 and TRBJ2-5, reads GAGVSQSPSNKVTEKGKDVELRCDPISGHTALYWYRQSLGQGLEFLIYFQGNSAPDKSGLPSDRFSAERTGGSVSTLTIQRTQQEDSAVYLCASSFPGQETQYFGPGTRLLVL.

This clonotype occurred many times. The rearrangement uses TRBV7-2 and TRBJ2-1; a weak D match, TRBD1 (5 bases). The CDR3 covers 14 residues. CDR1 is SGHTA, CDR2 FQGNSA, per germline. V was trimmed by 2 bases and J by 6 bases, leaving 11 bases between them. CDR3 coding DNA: TGTGCCAGCAGCTTAAATGGCAGGGTCAATGAGCAGTTCTTC. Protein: CASSLNGRVNEQFF.

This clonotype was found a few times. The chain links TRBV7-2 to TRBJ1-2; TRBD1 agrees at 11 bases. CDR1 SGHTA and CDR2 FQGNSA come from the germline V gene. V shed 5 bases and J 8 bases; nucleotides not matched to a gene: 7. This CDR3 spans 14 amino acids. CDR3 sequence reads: CASSAKGQGGGYTF. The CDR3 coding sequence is TGTGCCAGCAGCGCCAAGGGACAGGGGGGAGGCTACACCTTC. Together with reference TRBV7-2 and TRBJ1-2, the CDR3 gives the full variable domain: GAGVSQSPSNKVTEKGKDVELRCDPISGHTALYWYRQSLGQGLEFLIYFQGNSAPDKSGLPSDRFSAERTGGSVSTLTIQRTQQEDSAVYLCASSAKGQGGGYTFGSGTRLTVV.

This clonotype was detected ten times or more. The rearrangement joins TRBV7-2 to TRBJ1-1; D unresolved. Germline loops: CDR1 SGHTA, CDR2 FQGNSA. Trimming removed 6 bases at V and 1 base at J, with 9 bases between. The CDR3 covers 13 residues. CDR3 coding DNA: TGTGCCAGCAGGGCTTTAACGAACACTGAAGCTTTCTTT. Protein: CASRALTNTEAFF.

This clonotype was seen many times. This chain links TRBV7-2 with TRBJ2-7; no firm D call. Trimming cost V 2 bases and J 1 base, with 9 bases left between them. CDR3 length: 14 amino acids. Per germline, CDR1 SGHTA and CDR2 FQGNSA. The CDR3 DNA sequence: TGTGCCAGCAGCTTATCAAGCTATTCCTACGAGCAGTACTTC. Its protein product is CASSLSSYSYEQYF.

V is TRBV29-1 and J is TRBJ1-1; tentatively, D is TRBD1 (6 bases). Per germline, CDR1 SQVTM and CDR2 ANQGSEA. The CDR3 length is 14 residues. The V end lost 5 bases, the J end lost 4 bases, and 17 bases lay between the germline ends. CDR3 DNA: TGCAGCGTTTTGGGGGCAGGGGCCGGCACTGAAGCTTTCTTT. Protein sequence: CSVLGAGAGTEAFF.

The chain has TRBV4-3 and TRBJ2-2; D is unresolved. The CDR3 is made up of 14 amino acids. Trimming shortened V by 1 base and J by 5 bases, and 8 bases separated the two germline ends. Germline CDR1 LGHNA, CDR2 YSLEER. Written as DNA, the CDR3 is TGCGCCAGCAGCCAAGTTTGGGTAACCGGGGAGCTGTTTTTT. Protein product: CASSQVWVTGELFF.

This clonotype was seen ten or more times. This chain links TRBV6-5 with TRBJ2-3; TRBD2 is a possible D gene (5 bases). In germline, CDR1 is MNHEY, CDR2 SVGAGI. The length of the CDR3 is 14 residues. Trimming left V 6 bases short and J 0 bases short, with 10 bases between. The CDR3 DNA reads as TGTGCCAGCAGCCCGGGGATAAGCACAGATACGCAGTATTTT. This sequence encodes CASSPGISTDTQYF.

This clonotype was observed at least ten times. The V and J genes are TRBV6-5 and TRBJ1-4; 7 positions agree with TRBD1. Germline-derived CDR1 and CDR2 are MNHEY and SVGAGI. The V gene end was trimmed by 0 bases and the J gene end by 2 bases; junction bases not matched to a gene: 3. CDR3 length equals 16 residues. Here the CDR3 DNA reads TGTGCCAGCAGTTACTCACAGGGGCCTACTAATGAAAAACTGTTTTTT. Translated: CASSYSQGPTNEKLFF.

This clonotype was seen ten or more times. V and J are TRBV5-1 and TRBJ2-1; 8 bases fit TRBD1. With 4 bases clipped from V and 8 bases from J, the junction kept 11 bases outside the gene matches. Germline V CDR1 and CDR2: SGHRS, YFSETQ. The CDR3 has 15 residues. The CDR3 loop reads CASSLQGQGVDEQFF. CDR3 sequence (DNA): TGCGCCAGCAGCCTCCAAGGACAGGGTGTGGATGAGCAGTTCTTC.

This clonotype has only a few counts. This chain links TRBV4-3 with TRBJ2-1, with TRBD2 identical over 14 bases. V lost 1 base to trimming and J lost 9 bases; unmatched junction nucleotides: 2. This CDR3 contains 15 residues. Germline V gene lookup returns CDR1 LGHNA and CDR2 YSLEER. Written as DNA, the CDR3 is TGCGCCAGCAGCCAAGGACTAGCGGGGGGGACTGAGCAGTTCTTC. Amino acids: CASSQGLAGGTEQFF.

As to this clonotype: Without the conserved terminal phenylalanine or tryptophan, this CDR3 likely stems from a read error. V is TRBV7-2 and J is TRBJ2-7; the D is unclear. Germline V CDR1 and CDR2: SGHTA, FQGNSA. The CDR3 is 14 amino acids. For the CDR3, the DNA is TGTGCCAACAGCCCGCTCTCGAGCTCCTACGAGCAGTACTTA. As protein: CANSPLSSSYEQYL.

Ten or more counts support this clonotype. CDR3 nucleotide sequence: TGTGCCAGCAGCTCCCAACGGACAAAGAACACCGGGGAGCTGTTTTTT. Translating gives CASSSQRTKNTGELFF. The rearrangement links TRBV5-4 to TRBJ2-2, with D maybe TRBD1 (5 bases). V was clipped by 3 bases and J by 1 base, with 13 bases between them. Germline values: CDR1 SGHNT, CDR2 YYREEE (reference sequence). The CDR3 runs 16 residues.

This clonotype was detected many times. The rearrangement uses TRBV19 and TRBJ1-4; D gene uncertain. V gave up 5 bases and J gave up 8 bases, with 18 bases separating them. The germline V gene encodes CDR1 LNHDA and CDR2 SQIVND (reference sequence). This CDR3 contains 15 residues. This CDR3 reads CASSLQTSRKEKLFF. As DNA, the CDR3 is TGTGCCAGTAGTCTTCAGACATCCCGGAAAGAAAAACTGTTTTTT.

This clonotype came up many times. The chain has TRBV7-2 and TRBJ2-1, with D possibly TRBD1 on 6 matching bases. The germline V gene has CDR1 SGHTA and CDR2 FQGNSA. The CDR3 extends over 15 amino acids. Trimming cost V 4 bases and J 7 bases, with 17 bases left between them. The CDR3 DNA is TGTGCCAGCAGCTCAGGGGTTGTTGGGGGAAATGAGCAGTTCTTC. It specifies CASSSGVVGGNEQFF.

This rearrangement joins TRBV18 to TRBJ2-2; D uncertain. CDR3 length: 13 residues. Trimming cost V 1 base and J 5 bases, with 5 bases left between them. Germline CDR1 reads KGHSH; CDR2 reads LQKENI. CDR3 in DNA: TGTGCCAGCTCACCACAGTATACCGGGGAGCTGTTTTTT. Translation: CASSPQYTGELFF.

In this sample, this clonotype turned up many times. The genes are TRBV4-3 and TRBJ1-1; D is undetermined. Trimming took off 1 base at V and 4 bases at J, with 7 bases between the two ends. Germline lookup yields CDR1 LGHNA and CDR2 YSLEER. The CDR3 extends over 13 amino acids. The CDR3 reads CASSQGLGTEAFF. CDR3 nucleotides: TGCGCCAGCAGCCAAGGGTTGGGCACTGAAGCTTTCTTT.

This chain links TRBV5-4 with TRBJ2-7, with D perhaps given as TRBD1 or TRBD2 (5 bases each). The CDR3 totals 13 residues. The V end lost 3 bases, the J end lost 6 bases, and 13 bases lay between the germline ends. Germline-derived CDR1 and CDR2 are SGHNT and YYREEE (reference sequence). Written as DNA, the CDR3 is TGTGCCAGCAGCTCTCGATGGGGGACCGAGCAGTACTTC. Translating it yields CASSSRWGTEQYF.

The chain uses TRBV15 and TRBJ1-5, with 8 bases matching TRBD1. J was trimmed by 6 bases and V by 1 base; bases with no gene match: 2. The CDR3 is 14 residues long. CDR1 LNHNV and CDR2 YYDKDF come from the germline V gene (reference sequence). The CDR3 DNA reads TGTGCCACCAGCAGAGCAGGGGGCGGTCAGCCCCAGCATTTT. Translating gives CATSRAGGGQPQHF.

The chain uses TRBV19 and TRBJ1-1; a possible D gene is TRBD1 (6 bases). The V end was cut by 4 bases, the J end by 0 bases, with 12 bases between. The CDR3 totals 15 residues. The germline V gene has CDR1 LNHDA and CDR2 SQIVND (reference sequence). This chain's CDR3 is CASSKVGGVNTEAFF. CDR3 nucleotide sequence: TGTGCCAGTAGTAAGGTAGGGGGAGTGAACACTGAAGCTTTCTTT.

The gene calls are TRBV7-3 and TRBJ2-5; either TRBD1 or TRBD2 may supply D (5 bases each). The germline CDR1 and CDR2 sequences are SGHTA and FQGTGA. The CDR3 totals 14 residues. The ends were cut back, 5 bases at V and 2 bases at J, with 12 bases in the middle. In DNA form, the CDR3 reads TGTGCCAGCAGCCAAGACAGCGGTCAAGAGACCCAGTACTTC. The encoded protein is CASSQDSGQETQYF.

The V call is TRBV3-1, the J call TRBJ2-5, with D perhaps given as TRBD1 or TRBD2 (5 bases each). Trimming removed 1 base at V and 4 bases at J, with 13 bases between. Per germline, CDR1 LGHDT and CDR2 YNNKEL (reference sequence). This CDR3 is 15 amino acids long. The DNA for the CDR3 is TGTGCCAGCAGCCAAGGAGTGGGGGTTTTAGAGACCCAGTACTTC. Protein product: CASSQGVGVLETQYF.

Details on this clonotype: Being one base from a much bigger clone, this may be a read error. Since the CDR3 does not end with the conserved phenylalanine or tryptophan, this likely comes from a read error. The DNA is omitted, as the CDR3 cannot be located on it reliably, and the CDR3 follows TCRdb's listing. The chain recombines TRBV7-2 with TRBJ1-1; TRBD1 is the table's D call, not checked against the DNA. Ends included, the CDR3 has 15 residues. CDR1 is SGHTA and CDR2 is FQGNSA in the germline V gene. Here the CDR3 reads CASSLSATANHEPFC.